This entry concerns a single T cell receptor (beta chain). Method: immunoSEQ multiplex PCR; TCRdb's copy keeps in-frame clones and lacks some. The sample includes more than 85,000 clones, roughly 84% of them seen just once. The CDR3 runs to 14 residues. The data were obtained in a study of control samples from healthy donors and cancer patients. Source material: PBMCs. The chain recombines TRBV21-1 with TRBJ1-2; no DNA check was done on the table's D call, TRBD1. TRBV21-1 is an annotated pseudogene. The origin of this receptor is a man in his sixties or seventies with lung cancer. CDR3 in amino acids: CASSGRLPYYGYTF. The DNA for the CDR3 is TGTGCCAGCAGCGGGCGATTACCTTACTATGGCTACACCTTC.